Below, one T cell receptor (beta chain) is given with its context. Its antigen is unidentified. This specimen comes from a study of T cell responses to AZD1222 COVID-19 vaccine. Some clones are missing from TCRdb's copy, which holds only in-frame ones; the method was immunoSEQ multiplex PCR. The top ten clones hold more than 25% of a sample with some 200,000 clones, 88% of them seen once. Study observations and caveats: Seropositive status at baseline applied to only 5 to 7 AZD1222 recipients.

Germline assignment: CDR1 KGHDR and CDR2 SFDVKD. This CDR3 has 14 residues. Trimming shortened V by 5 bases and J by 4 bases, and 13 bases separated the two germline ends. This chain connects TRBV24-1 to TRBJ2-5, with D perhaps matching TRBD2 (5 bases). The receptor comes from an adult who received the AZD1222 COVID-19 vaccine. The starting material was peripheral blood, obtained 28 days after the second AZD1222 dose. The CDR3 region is CATSAQAGGETQYF. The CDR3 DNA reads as TGTGCCACCAGTGCGCAGGCCGGAGGAGAGACCCAGTACTTC.